The clone carrying this TCR beta chain was seen at least ten times. Its antigen is as yet unknown. In TCRdb, the reads were re-called with MiXCR into one record per CDR3 protein. Altogether roughly 130,000 distinct CDR3 sequences are present, roughly 8.2% being singletons, with the ten largest covering roughly a tenth. The V segment lost 3 bases and the J segment 6 bases; nucleotides outside the gene matches: 7. This CDR3 region has 14 residues. The germline CDR1 and CDR2 sequences are SGHNT and YENEEA. The sample comes from a study of T cell repertoires in cytomegalovirus infection. Study as a whole: Shared public TCR beta signatures pointed to both CMV infection and a matching HLA type.

Study-level findings and limits: Identification of carriers of CMV plus the relevant HLA was achieved through cumulative public TCR beta family frequency. Across the ex vivo response, the dominant clonotypes were HLA-C-restricted CMV-specific TCR beta clonotypes.

V and J are TRBV11-3 and TRBJ2-7; TRBD1 matches 8 bases. The receptor's source is a human donor in good health (CMV status not recorded). Some clones in this sample may be carry-over from other donors' samples. Source material: PBMCs. The CDR3 DNA is TGTGCCAGCAGCTTCCGACAGGGGTTTGGCGAGCAGTACTTC. This codes for CASSFRQGFGEQYF.